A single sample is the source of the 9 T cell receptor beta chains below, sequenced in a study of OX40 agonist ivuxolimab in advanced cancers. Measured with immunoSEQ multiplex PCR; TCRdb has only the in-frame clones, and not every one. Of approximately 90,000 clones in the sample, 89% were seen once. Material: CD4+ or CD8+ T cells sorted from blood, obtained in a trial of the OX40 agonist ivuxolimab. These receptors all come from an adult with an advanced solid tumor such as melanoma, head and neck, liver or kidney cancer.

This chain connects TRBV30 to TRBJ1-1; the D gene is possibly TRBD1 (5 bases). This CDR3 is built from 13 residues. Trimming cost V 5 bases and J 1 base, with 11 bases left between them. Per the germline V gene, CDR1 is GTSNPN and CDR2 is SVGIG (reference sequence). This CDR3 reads CAWGPGTNTEAFF. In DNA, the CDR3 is TGTGCCTGGGGGCCTGGGACGAACACTGAAGCTTTCTTT.

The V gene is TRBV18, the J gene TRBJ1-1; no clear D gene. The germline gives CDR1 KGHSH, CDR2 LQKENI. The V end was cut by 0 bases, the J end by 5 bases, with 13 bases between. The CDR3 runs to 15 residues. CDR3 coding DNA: TGTGCCAGCTCACCACCGGAGGCGCGGGGAACTGAAGCTTTCTTT. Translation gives CASSPPEARGTEAFF.

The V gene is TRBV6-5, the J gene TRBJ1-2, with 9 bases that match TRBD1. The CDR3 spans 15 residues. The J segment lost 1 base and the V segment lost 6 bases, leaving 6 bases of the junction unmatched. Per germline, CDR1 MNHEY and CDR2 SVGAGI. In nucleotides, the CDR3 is TGTGCCAGCAGACCGTACAGGGGGCATAACTATGGCTACACCTTC. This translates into CASRPYRGHNYGYTF.

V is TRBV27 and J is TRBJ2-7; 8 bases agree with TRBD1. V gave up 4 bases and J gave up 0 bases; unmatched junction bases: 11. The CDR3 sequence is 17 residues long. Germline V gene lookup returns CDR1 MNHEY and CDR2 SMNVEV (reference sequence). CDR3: CASSSSARGLNSYEQYF. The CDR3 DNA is TGTGCCAGCAGTTCCTCTGCCAGGGGGCTTAACTCCTACGAGCAGTACTTC.

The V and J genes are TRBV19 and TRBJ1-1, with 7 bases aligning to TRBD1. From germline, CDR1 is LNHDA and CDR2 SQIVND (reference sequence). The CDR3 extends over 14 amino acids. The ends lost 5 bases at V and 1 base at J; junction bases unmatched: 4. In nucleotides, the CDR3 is TGTGCCAGTAGTTTGGGACAGCCGAACACTGAAGCTTTCTTT. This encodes CASSLGQPNTEAFF.

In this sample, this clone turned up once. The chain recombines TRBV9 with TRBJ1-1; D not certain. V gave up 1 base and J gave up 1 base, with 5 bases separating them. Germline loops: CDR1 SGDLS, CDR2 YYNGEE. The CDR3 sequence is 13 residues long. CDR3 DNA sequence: TGTGCCAGCAGCGTACACGCGAACACTGAAGCTTTCTTT. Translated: CASSVHANTEAFF.

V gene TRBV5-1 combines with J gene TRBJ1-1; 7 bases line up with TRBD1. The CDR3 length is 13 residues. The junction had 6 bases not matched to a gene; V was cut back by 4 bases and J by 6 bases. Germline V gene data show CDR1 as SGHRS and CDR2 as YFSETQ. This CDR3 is CASSTGEGAEAFF. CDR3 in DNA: TGCGCCAGCAGCACAGGGGAGGGGGCTGAAGCTTTCTTT.

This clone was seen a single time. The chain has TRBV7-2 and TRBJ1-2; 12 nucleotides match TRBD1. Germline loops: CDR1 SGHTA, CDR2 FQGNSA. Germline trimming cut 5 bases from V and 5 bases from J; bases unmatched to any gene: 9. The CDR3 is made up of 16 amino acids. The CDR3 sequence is CASSPPGTGGPYGYTF. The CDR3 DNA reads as TGTGCCAGCAGCCCGCCCGGGACAGGGGGCCCTTATGGCTACACCTTC.

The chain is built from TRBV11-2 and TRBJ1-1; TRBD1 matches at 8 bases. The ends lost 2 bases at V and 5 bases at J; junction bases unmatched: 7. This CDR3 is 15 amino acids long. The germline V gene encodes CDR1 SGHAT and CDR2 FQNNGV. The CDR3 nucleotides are TGTGCCAGCAGCTTAACCGGACAGGGTTGGACTGAAGCTTTCTTT. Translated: CASSLTGQGWTEAFF. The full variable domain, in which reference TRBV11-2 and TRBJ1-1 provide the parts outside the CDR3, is EAGVAQSPRYKIIEKRQSVAFWCNPISGHATLYWYQQILGQGPKLLIQFQNNGVVDDSQLPKDRFSAERLKGVDSTLKIQPAKLEDSAVYLCASSLTGQGWTEAFFGQGTRLTVV.